This TCR beta chain was identified during a study of identical twins. V gave up 2 bases and J gave up 7 bases, with 12 bases separating them. The CDR3 sequence is 14 residues long. Looked up from germline, CDR1 is MDHEN and CDR2 is SYDVKM. Template switching introduced a universal primer site, and the cDNA bore unique molecular identifiers. MiXCR was run by TCRdb on the 5' RACE reads, yielding one entry per CDR3 protein. Counted here are hundreds of thousands of distinct CDR3 sequences, approximately 7% occurring once; the ten biggest clones make up roughly 3.4%. The data also belong to a second study, concerning yellow fever vaccine responses in identical twins. As that report states: Twins' vaccine T cell responses reportedly seemed partly convergent and partly personalized.

V and J are TRBV28 and TRBJ2-1; D is perhaps TRBD2 (5 bases). The sequence derives from a woman aged 18-29 years in good health. The sample taken for sequencing was memory (CD45RO+) T cells sorted from blood. CDR3 region: CASSLGLGVNEQFF. The CDR3 DNA is TGTGCCAGCAGTTTAGGACTCGGGGTAAATGAGCAGTTCTTC.